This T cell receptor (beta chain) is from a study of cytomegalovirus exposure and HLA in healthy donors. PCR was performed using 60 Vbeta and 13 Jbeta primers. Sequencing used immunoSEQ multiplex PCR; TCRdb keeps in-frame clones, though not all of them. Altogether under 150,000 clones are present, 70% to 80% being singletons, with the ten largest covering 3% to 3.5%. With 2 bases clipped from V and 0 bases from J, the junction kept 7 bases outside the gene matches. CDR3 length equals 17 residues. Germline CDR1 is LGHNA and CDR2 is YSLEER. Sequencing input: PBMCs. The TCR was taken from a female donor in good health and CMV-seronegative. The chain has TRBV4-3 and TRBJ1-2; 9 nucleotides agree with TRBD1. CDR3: CASSQRGTGIANYGYTF. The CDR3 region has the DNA TGCGCCAGCAGCCAAAGGGGGACAGGGATAGCTAACTATGGCTACACCTTC.